A selection of T cell receptor beta chains follows, all from one sample in a study of T cells in Graves' hyperthyroidism and ophthalmopathy. A single record per CDR3 protein comes from TCRdb applying MiXCR to the multiplex PCR reads. Here the sample spans some 650,000 distinct CDR3 sequences, roughly 16% being singletons. Sequenced sample: blood. These receptors came from a middle-aged woman with Graves' ophthalmopathy. The CDR3 runs from the conserved cysteine through the conserved F or W. D genes are given only for firm matches. Size is omitted from some rows. Given values are once, few, many or a class for expanded clones.

J	size	D	V	CDR3	DNA
TRBJ1-1	-	-	TRBV27	CASSVEGSTEAFF	TGTGCCAGCTCCGTGGAGGGGAGTACTGAAGCTTTCTTT
TRBJ2-5	once	TRBD1	TRBV7-8	CASSPPDRGTQETQYF	TGTGCCAGCAGCCCACCGGACAGGGGTACCCAAGAGACCCAGTACTTC
TRBJ2-5	few	-	TRBV5-5	CASSLFPSETQYF	TGTGCCAGCAGCTTGTTTCCCTCAGAGACCCAGTACTTC
TRBJ2-3	many	-	TRBV5-1	CASSHRRVDDTQYF	TGCGCCAGCAGCCACCGAAGGGTCGACGATACGCAGTATTTT
TRBJ1-1	few	-	TRBV12-3/TRBV12-4	CASSFEGRLEAFF	TGTGCCAGCAGTTTCGAAGGACGGTTAGAAGCTTTCTTT
TRBJ2-3	many	TRBD2	TRBV11-2	CASVRLAGVTASQYF	TGTGCCAGCGTGCGACTAGCGGGGGTCACCGCGTCGCAGTATTTT
TRBJ1-6	-	-	TRBV6-1	CASSEVTGSYNSPLHF	TGTGCCAGCAGTGAAGTAACAGGGTCCTATAATTCACCCCTCCACTTT
TRBJ1-6	many	-	TRBV11-1	CASSFGTVNSPLHF	TGTGCCAGCAGCTTCGGGACGGTCAATTCACCCCTCCACTTT
TRBJ2-1	few	-	TRBV18	CASSPRIGGENEQFF	TGTGCCAGCTCTCCTCGCATTGGGGGTGAAAATGAGCAGTTCTTC
TRBJ2-3	few	-	TRBV9	CASSVAPGPDTQYF	TGTGCCAGCAGCGTAGCCCCGGGACCAGATACGCAGTATTTT
TRBJ2-5	many	TRBD1	TRBV11-1	CASSPSVGQGKETQYF	TGTGCCAGCAGCCCTTCAGTCGGACAGGGTAAAGAGACCCAGTACTTC
TRBJ2-1	many	TRBD1	TRBV2	CASRTGAGVGEQFF	TGTGCCAGCAGAACAGGGGCCGGGGTGGGTGAGCAGTTCTTC
TRBJ1-5	-	-	TRBV20-1	CSAVRPNQPQHF	TGCAGTGCCGTCCGACCTAATCAGCCCCAGCATTTT
TRBJ2-1	many	-	TRBV3-1	CASSRLRGLNEQFF	TGTGCCAGCAGCCGGCTGAGAGGGTTGAATGAGCAGTTCTTC
TRBJ2-7	few	-	TRBV13	CASSSAASEQYF	TGTGCCAGCAGCTCAGCAGCGAGCGAGCAGTACTTC
TRBJ2-5	-	-	TRBV25-1	CASSDGPIIGGETQYF	TGTGCCAGCAGTGACGGGCCCATCATAGGTGGAGAGACCCAGTACTTC